This TCR beta chain was recovered during a study of shared clonotypes between healthy human individuals. Clones were read by immunoSEQ multiplex PCR, and TCRdb kept only the in-frame ones, dropping some. The data contain about 1,800,000 clones, approximately 94% of them seen just once; the ten biggest clones take up less than 1.5%. This clone appeared a single time. As defined, naive CD8 cells were CD45RO-negative and positively selected for CCR7, with terminally differentiated effector memory CD45RA+ cells excluded. The germline V gene has CDR1 MDHEN and CDR2 SYDVKM. The V gene lost 3 bases and the J gene lost 7 bases, with 5 bases spanning the gap. The CDR3 extends over 11 amino acids.

This sequence was found in a man between 18 and 29 years old in good health. The V gene is TRBV28, the J gene TRBJ2-3; D is uncertain. The source material was naive CD8+ T cells sorted from blood. The CDR3 DNA reads as TGTGCCAGCAGTTTTGACCATACGCAGTATTTT. This translates into CASSFDHTQYF.